This T cell receptor beta chain was obtained from a study of T-cell reconstitution after alpha-beta-depleted transplantation in children. V lost 6 bases and J lost 4, with 18 bases in between. Germline CDR1 and CDR2: SQVTM and ANQGSEA. The CDR3 is 14 amino acids. Construction of the TCRbeta library involved unique molecular identifiers. TCRdb reanalysed the PCR reads using MiXCR and keeps one entry per CDR3 protein. The table records hundreds of thousands of distinct CDR3 sequences, about 10% of them present only once. This clonotype has at least ten counts. This chain connects TRBV29-1 to TRBJ1-1; D gene uncertain. This TCR came from a human donor who donated a stem cell graft to a child with acute myeloid leukemia. Source: PBMCs from the stem cell graft donor, taken from the stem cell graft. CDR3 in DNA: TGCAGCGTCAAGGGCCAAAAAGTAGGCACTGAAGCTTTCTTT. Translating gives CSVKGQKVGTEAFF.